Each of the 25 T cell receptor beta chains below was sequenced from the same sample in a study of OX40 agonist ivuxolimab in advanced cancers. Clones were read by immunoSEQ multiplex PCR, and TCRdb kept only the in-frame ones, dropping some. The table shows 70,000 or so clones, with around four fifths occurring only once. The sample consisted of CD4+ or CD8+ T cells sorted from blood, taken in a trial of the OX40 agonist ivuxolimab. All receptors come from an adult with an advanced solid tumor such as melanoma, head and neck, liver or kidney cancer.

The chain recombines TRBV27 with TRBJ1-1, with D hard to call. Germline CDR1 is MNHEY and CDR2 is SMNVEV (reference sequence). CDR3 length: 13 amino acids. V was shortened by 3 bases and J by 5 bases, with 10 bases between the two germline ends. The CDR3 nucleotides read TGTGCCAGCAGTTTTTCGGGGTGGACTGAAGCTTTCTTT. It translates to CASSFSGWTEAFF.

The chain links TRBV5-8 to TRBJ2-7, with TRBD1 identical over 7 bases. The germline V gene encodes CDR1 SGHTS and CDR2 YDEGEE. V dropped 4 bases and J dropped 5; count of bases not matched to a gene: 9. The CDR3 has 14 residues. CDR3 sequence (DNA): TGTGCCAGCAGCAGAGAGGGGGCGCGACACGAGCAGTACGTC. It codes for CASSREGARHEQYV.

The rearrangement links TRBV4-2 to TRBJ1-3, with a tentative D call TRBD1 (5 bases). The germline V and J ends were trimmed by 0 bases and 2 bases, with 11 bases remaining between them. There are 16 residues in the CDR3. Germline values: CDR1 LGHNA, CDR2 YNFKEQ. The CDR3 region is CASSQEQQGTGNTIYF. CDR3 nucleotide sequence: TGTGCCAGCAGCCAAGAACAGCAGGGAACTGGAAACACCATATATTTT.

The chain links TRBV7-2 to TRBJ1-5, with 7 bases fitting TRBD1. This CDR3 comprises 14 residues. Germline CDR1 SGHTA, CDR2 FQGNSA. The trim removed 4 bases at V and 5 bases at J, leaving 5 bases unmatched. The CDR3 reads CASSYTTGDQPQHF. CDR3 nucleotide sequence: TGTGCCAGCAGCTACACTACAGGGGATCAGCCCCAGCATTTT.

V and J are TRBV19 and TRBJ2-1; D is possibly TRBD1 (6 bases). CDR1 is LNHDA, CDR2 SQIVND, per germline (reference sequence). The CDR3 spans 13 residues. Trimming left V 3 bases short and J 5 bases short, with 8 bases between. CDR3 region: CASSMTGDNEQFF. CDR3 in DNA: TGTGCCAGTAGTATGACAGGAGACAATGAGCAGTTCTTC. Complete variable domain (other parts from reference TRBV19 and TRBJ2-1): DGGITQSPKYLFRKEGQNVTLSCEQNLNHDAMYWYRQDPGQGLRLIYYSQIVNDFQKGDIAEGYSVSREKKESFPLTVTSAQKNPTAFYLCASSMTGDNEQFFGPGTRLTVL.

The genes are TRBV6-5 and TRBJ2-7, with 9 bases identical to TRBD2. CDR3 length: 14 residues. CDR1 and CDR2 from the germline V gene are MNHEY and SVGAGI. Unmatched junction bases numbered 7, after V lost 7 bases and J lost 3 bases. CDR3 protein: CASNGGGADYEQYV. CDR3 DNA sequence: TGTGCCAGCAACGGCGGGGGGGCGGACTACGAGCAGTACGTC.

V gene TRBV4-1 combines with J gene TRBJ2-7; D gene unclear. CDR1 is MGHRA, CDR2 YSYEKL, per germline. The CDR3 loop spans 16 amino acids. V lost 1 base to trimming and J lost 1 base, with 14 bases between them. The CDR3 loop reads CASSQVEGLASYEQYF. For the CDR3, the DNA is TGCGCCAGCAGCCAAGTGGAAGGTTTGGCTTCCTACGAGCAGTACTTC.

The J gene is TRBJ2-5, the V gene TRBV7-2, with D unclear. V lost 3 bases and J 13 bases, leaving 21 bases between the germline ends. Germline CDR1 and CDR2: SGHTA and FQGNSA. The CDR3 sequence is 14 residues long. The CDR3 DNA is TGTGCCAGCAGCTTCGGGCTTCAAGGTAGACCCCCGTACTTC. It specifies CASSFGLQGRPPYF.

This sequence joins TRBV19 and TRBJ1-4; no definite D call. Germline loops: CDR1 LNHDA, CDR2 SQIVND (reference sequence). Trimming left V 10 bases short and J 6 bases short, with 12 bases between. This CDR3 is built from 12 residues. The CDR3 protein is CATTFEDEKLFF. In nucleotides, the CDR3 is TGTGCCACCACCTTCGAGGATGAAAAACTGTTTTTT. The full variable domain, its missing parts supplied by reference TRBV19 and TRBJ1-4, is DGGITQSPKYLFRKEGQNVTLSCEQNLNHDAMYWYRQDPGQGLRLIYYSQIVNDFQKGDIAEGYSVSREKKESFPLTVTSAQKNPTAFYLCATTFEDEKLFFGSGTQLSVL.

The chain couples TRBV4-1 to TRBJ1-1; the D is unclear. V dropped 1 base and J dropped 0 bases, with 12 bases sitting between them. Germline CDR1 reads MGHRA; CDR2 reads YSYEKL. CDR3 length equals 16 residues. The CDR3 DNA follows: TGCGCCAGCAGCCAAGCAGCCGGGTTTTTGAACACTGAAGCTTTCTTT. Residues: CASSQAAGFLNTEAFF.

This clone appeared once. The J gene is TRBJ2-7, the V gene TRBV27; D unclear. V was clipped by 3 bases and J by 4 bases, with 4 bases between them. CDR1 MNHEY and CDR2 SMNVEV come from the germline V gene (reference sequence). CDR3 length equals 11 residues. Written as DNA, the CDR3 is TGTGCCAGCAGTTTGGGATACGAGCAGTACTTC. It codes for CASSLGYEQYF.

As concerns this clone: Other DNA sequences of this sample code for an identical CDR3. As DNA, the CDR3 is TGTGCCAGCAGCCAAGGTGCTGGCGGTCGTAGCGGACTAGCCAAAAACATTCAGTACTTC. Translating it yields CASSQGAGGRSGLAKNIQYF. The chain combines TRBV4-2 with TRBJ2-4; maybe TRBD2 (6 bases). The CDR3 sequence is 20 residues long. Deletions cut 1 base from V and 0 bases from J, with 22 bases between. Germline lookup yields CDR1 LGHNA and CDR2 YNFKEQ.

The V and J genes are TRBV19 and TRBJ2-2, with D perhaps TRBD1 (6 bases). V was pared by 6 bases and J by 1 base, with 12 bases between. Germline CDR1 is LNHDA and CDR2 is SQIVND (reference sequence). The CDR3 has 15 amino acids. CDR3 region: CASSQGWGNTGELFF. CDR3 DNA sequence: TGTGCCAGTAGCCAGGGGTGGGGGAACACCGGGGAGCTGTTTTTT.

This clone was recorded only once. CDR3 nucleotide sequence: TGTGCCAGCAGCTTGGGAGCCAACTATGGCTACACCTTC. Encoded protein: CASSLGANYGYTF. The chain has TRBV5-6 and TRBJ1-2; D is undetermined. The CDR3 extends over 13 amino acids. The germline V gene encodes CDR1 SGHDT and CDR2 YYEEEE. With 0 bases removed from V and 2 bases from J, the gap between germline ends came to 5 bases.

This sequence joins TRBV6-5 and TRBJ2-1, with unresolved D. Per the germline V gene, CDR1 is MNHEY and CDR2 is SVGAGI. The V end lost 6 bases, the J end lost 4 bases, and 7 bases lay between the germline ends. The CDR3 runs 12 residues. This CDR3 is CASSPGYNEQFF. CDR3 sequence (DNA): TGTGCCAGCAGCCCCGGATACAATGAGCAGTTCTTC.

This clone turned up a few times. This chain uses TRBV7-8 with TRBJ1-2, with a possible D match to TRBD1 (5 bases). The CDR3 extends over 16 amino acids. Germline CDR1 reads SGHVS; CDR2 reads FQNEAQ. V lost 2 bases, J lost 4 bases, and 17 bases lay in between. The CDR3 is CASSLRLGGAIYGYTF. The CDR3 region has the DNA TGTGCCAGCAGCTTAAGATTGGGAGGGGCGATCTATGGCTACACCTTC.

V is TRBV10-2 and J is TRBJ2-3; D is possibly TRBD1 (5 bases). V was pared by 3 bases and J by 6 bases, with 13 bases between. The CDR3 length is 14 residues. The germline V gene has CDR1 WSHSY and CDR2 SAAADI. Here the CDR3 reads CASSEVGKGDTQYF. The CDR3 DNA reads TGCGCCAGCAGTGAAGTAGGGAAGGGGGATACGCAGTATTTT.

The gene calls are TRBV9 and TRBJ2-5; 7 bases agree with TRBD1. V was pared by 5 bases and J by 4 bases, with 11 bases of the junction left unmatched. Germline V lookup: CDR1 SGDLS, CDR2 YYNGEE. The CDR3 covers 15 residues. The CDR3 reads CASSWAQGEGETQYF. The CDR3 DNA follows: TGTGCCAGCAGTTGGGCCCAGGGGGAAGGAGAGACCCAGTACTTC. Full variable domain (missing parts from reference TRBV9 and TRBJ2-5): DSGVTQTPKHLITATGQRVTLRCSPRSGDLSVYWYQQSLDQGLQFLIQYYNGEERAKGNILERFSAQQFPDLHSELNLSSLELGDSALYFCASSWAQGEGETQYFGPGTRLLVL.

The CDR3: CAWSVGTGPNTEAFF. In nucleotides, the CDR3 is TGTGCCTGGAGTGTTGGGACAGGGCCGAACACTGAAGCTTTCTTT. The chain is built from TRBV30 and TRBJ1-1, with 9 positions matching TRBD1. From germline, CDR1 is GTSNPN and CDR2 SVGIG (reference sequence). Trimming removed 0 bases from V and 1 base from J; junction bases left unmatched: 3. The CDR3 is 15 amino acids.

J is TRBJ2-1 and V is TRBV5-4; D uncertain. Trimming stripped 9 bases from V and 5 bases from J, with 6 bases between. This CDR3 is 10 amino acids long. CDR1 is SGHNT, CDR2 YYREEE, per germline (reference sequence). CDR3 loop: CATGNNEQFF. DNA for the CDR3: TGTGCCACTGGGAACAATGAGCAGTTCTTC.

This sequence joins TRBV4-3 and TRBJ1-5, with no clear D. The CDR3 covers 12 residues. Trimming cost V 3 bases and J 9 bases, with 9 bases left between them. In germline, CDR1 is LGHNA, CDR2 YSLEER. The CDR3 loop reads CASSQEAGPQHF. CDR3 coding DNA: TGCGCCAGCAGCCAGGAGGCAGGGCCCCAGCATTTT.

This sequence joins TRBV18 and TRBJ1-2; 8 nucleotides match TRBD1. Unmatched junction bases numbered 6, after V lost 3 bases and J lost 0 bases. The CDR3 contains 16 residues. Looked up from germline, CDR1 is KGHSH and CDR2 is LQKENI. DNA for the CDR3: TGTGCCAGCTCACCGGGGGACAGGTTAGCTAACTATGGCTACACCTTC. Amino acids: CASSPGDRLANYGYTF.

The rearrangement links TRBV7-9 to TRBJ1-4; D ambiguous. This CDR3 region has 12 residues. The V and J ends lost 8 bases and 0 bases respectively, with 4 bases between them. CDR1 is SEHNR, CDR2 FQNEAQ, per germline (reference sequence). CDR3 amino acids: CASAATNEKLFF. The DNA of the CDR3 is TGTGCCAGCGCTGCAACTAATGAAAAACTGTTTTTT.

A word on this clone: At one end, the junction sequence differs from germline, possibly due to a read error. The chain combines TRBV7-9 with TRBJ2-2; D is possibly TRBD2 (7 bases). The germline gives CDR1 SEHNR, CDR2 FQNEAQ (reference sequence). This CDR3 region has 16 residues. Here the CDR3 reads CASSLWAGANAGELFF. As DNA, the CDR3 is TGTGCCAGCAGCTTATGGGCGGGGGCGAACGCCGGGGAGCTGTTTTTT.

V and J are TRBV7-2 and TRBJ2-3; D may be TRBD2 (6 bases). Germline CDR1 reads SGHTA; CDR2 reads FQGNSA. The CDR3 has 14 residues. Between the trimmed V and J ends, which lost 3 bases and 2 bases, there was a span of 9 bases. The CDR3, as DNA: TGTGCCAGCAGCTTTAGCGGATCCACAGATACGCAGTATTTT. Protein product: CASSFSGSTDTQYF.